This entry concerns a single TCR beta chain. Its antigen remains unidentified. This sample stems from a study of CD8+CD57+ T cells in acquired aplastic anemia. The study profiled TCR beta VDJ and CDR3 using genomic DNA as template. Using its own MiXCR run on the reads, TCRdb lists one record per CDR3 protein. The table includes some 44,000 distinct CDR3 sequences, approximately 67% detected once. V lost 5 bases and J lost 6; bases outside the gene matches: 7. CDR3 length equals 15 residues. From germline, CDR1 is SEHNR and CDR2 FQNEAQ (reference sequence). Notes on the study in general: Patients had twenty-nine CD8+ CDR3 sequences in common with controls (the shared set).

The gene calls are TRBV7-9 and TRBJ2-7, with 13 bases lining up with TRBD2. This clonotype was obtained from a human donor in good health, serving as a control. The sample comprised sorted CD4+, CD8+, or CD8+CD57+ T cells (not recorded which) from PBMCs. CDR3 sequence (DNA): TGTGCCAGCAGCCAACCGGGACTAGCGGGACTCGAGCAGTACTTC. Translation gives CASSQPGLAGLEQYF.